This TCR beta chain was documented in a study of shared clonotypes between healthy human individuals. The CDR3 loop spans 15 amino acids. The germline CDR1 and CDR2 sequences are SGHRS and YFSETQ. The V and J ends lost 3 bases and 0 bases, in that order; junction bases with no gene match: 3. Profiling relied on immunoSEQ multiplex PCR, and the TCRdb table lists in-frame clones only, not all of them. The table lists some 1,100,000 clones, approximately 80% of them singletons. This clone was seen more than once but under ten times. A CD45RA-negative memory subset and a CD45RA+ naive subset were separated from the CD4+ cells.

V is TRBV5-1 and J is TRBJ2-5, with 9 bases lining up with TRBD1. The specimen was memory CD4+ T cells from PBMCs. Subset reported: CD45RA-negative fraction. This TCR came from a man younger than 35 in good health. Some clones in this sample may be carry-over from other donors' samples. The CDR3 DNA sequence: TGCGCCAGCAGCTCACAGGGGGCGTACCAAGAGACCCAGTACTTC. Protein product: CASSSQGAYQETQYF.